The 19 T cell receptor beta chains below were found in one sample sequenced in a study of T cell repertoires in cytomegalovirus infection. TCRdb re-analysed the reads in MiXCR, keeping a single row per CDR3 protein. The sample has hundreds of thousands of distinct CDR3 sequences, 22% seen once. The source material was CD8+ T cells from PBMCs. These receptors came from a human donor in good health (CMV status not recorded). Some clones in this sample may be carry-over from other donors' samples.

The V call is TRBV14, the J call TRBJ1-1, with 7 bases matching TRBD1. With V trimmed by 1 base and J by 2 bases, 10 bases remained unmatched. CDR3 size: 17 residues. CDR1 is SGHDN and CDR2 is FVKESK in the germline V gene. CDR3 coding DNA: TGTGCCAGCAGCCAAGTGGTCGAGGGGGCGCGAAACACTGAAGCTTTCTTT. Amino acids: CASSQVVEGARNTEAFF.

This clonotype was seen ten or more times. V is TRBV7-8 and J is TRBJ1-5; weak D call: TRBD1 (5 bases). CDR1 and CDR2 (germline): SGHVS, FQNEAQ. Trimming took 5 bases from V and 1 from J, leaving 15 bases between them. This CDR3 region has 16 residues. CDR3 nucleotide sequence: TGTGCCAGCAGCCCTGGGGGTAGGCAGAGCAATCAGCCCCAGCATTTT. As protein: CASSPGGRQSNQPQHF.

This clonotype was detected ten times or more. The chain employs TRBV2 and TRBJ1-4, with unresolved D. The CDR3 spans 14 residues. V was trimmed by 8 bases and J by 5 bases, leaving 15 bases between them. In germline, CDR1 is SNHLY, CDR2 FYNNEI. The CDR3 protein is CASEDQGANEKLFF. DNA for the CDR3: TGTGCCAGCGAGGATCAAGGAGCCAATGAAAAACTGTTTTTT.

There are a few counts of this clonotype. This chain connects TRBV7-9 to TRBJ1-2; a weak D match, TRBD1 (5 bases). V shed 1 base and J shed 5 bases, with 14 bases lying between them. The length of the CDR3 is 15 residues. Per the germline V gene, CDR1 is SEHNR and CDR2 is FQNEAQ (reference sequence). The CDR3 sequence is CASSLGTSGIYGYTF. In DNA, the CDR3 is TGTGCCAGCAGCTTAGGAACATCAGGGATATATGGCTACACCTTC. The variable domain in full, with the rest retrieved from reference TRBV7-9 and TRBJ1-2, is DTGVSQNPRHKITKRGQNVTFRCDPISEHNRLYWYRQTLGQGPEFLTYFQNEAQLEKSRLLSDRFSAERPKGSFSTLEIQRTEQGDSAMYLCASSLGTSGIYGYTFGSGTRLTVV.

This clonotype came up many times. V gene TRBV7-6 combines with J gene TRBJ1-3, with a weak D call TRBD1 (5 bases). The ends were cut back, 1 base at V and 2 bases at J, with 12 bases in the middle. The germline V gene has CDR1 SGHVS and CDR2 FNYEAQ. The CDR3 is 16 amino acids. CDR3 coding DNA: TGTGCCAGCAGCTTAGGGTTACGGGGCGCTGGAAACACCATATATTTT. It codes for CASSLGLRGAGNTIYF.

The chain employs TRBV24-1 and TRBJ2-3, with 8 bases aligning to TRBD2. Germline V CDR1 and CDR2: KGHDR, SFDVKD. V was pared by 5 bases and J by 1 base, with 7 bases of the junction left unmatched. There are 16 residues in the CDR3. CDR3 in amino acids: CATSALRGEGTDTQYF. In nucleotides, the CDR3 is TGTGCCACCAGTGCTCTGCGGGGGGAAGGCACAGATACGCAGTATTTT.

This clonotype was counted many times. This rearrangement joins TRBV7-9 to TRBJ1-1; 8 bases agree with TRBD1. CDR3 length equals 15 residues. CDR1 and CDR2 from the germline V gene are SEHNR and FQNEAQ (reference sequence). V trimming: 1 base; J trimming: 1 base; junction bases outside the gene matches: 2. The CDR3: CASSLGTGGNTEAFF. The DNA for the CDR3 is TGTGCCAGCAGCTTAGGAACAGGGGGGAACACTGAAGCTTTCTTT.

The sample holds many counts of this clonotype. The genes are TRBV27 and TRBJ1-5; D gene uncertain. Germline CDR1 is MNHEY and CDR2 is SMNVEV (reference sequence). The CDR3 is 13 residues long. The V end was cut by 8 bases, the J end by 2 bases, with 10 bases between. CDR3 residues: CASAASGNQPQHF. DNA of the CDR3: TGTGCCAGCGCAGCCTCTGGCAATCAGCCCCAGCATTTT.

This clonotype was counted ten times or more. V and J are TRBV7-9 and TRBJ1-5; TRBD1 matches at 9 bases. The V gene end was trimmed by 5 bases and the J gene end by 1 base; junction bases not matched to a gene: 3. Germline V gene data show CDR1 as SEHNR and CDR2 as FQNEAQ (reference sequence). This CDR3 is built from 15 residues. The CDR3: CASSRGTGSNQPQHF. In nucleotides, the CDR3 is TGTGCCAGCAGCAGAGGGACAGGGAGCAATCAGCCCCAGCATTTT.

This clonotype occurred many times. V usage is TRBV19 and J usage is TRBJ1-5; D possibly corresponds to TRBD1 (5 bases). This CDR3 has 14 residues. Trimming pared 6 bases from V and 5 bases from J, leaving 14 bases between. CDR1 and CDR2 from the germline V gene are LNHDA and SQIVND (reference sequence). CDR3 region: CASRTIDSYQPQHF. In DNA, the CDR3 is TGTGCCAGTAGGACCATCGACAGCTATCAGCCCCAGCATTTT.

A few counts support this clonotype. This chain connects TRBV29-1 to TRBJ2-7; perhaps D is TRBD1 or TRBD2 (6 bases each). V was pared by 3 bases and J by 4 bases, with 19 bases between. CDR3 length equals 15 residues. CDR1 and CDR2 (germline): SQVTM, ANQGSEA. The CDR3 coding sequence is TGCAGCGTTGAGGATTTTCCAGGGGACTCGTACGAGCAGTACTTC. Translation gives CSVEDFPGDSYEQYF.

At least ten counts were recorded for this clonotype. The chain recombines TRBV7-2 with TRBJ1-2; 7 positions agree with TRBD1. After removal of 2 bases from V and 6 bases from J, the junction contained 6 bases not matched to a gene. The CDR3 has 14 residues. Germline lookup yields CDR1 SGHTA and CDR2 FQGNSA. CDR3 nucleotides: TGTGCCAGCAGCTTATTAGACAGGGACCATGGCTACACCTTC. It codes for CASSLLDRDHGYTF.

The V and J genes are TRBV28 and TRBJ2-7, with 9 nucleotides matching TRBD1. The junction had 8 bases not matched to a gene; V was cut back by 7 bases and J by 4 bases. The germline V gene encodes CDR1 MDHEN and CDR2 SYDVKM. This CDR3 is built from 14 residues. CDR3: CASTRRDRVYEQYF. For the CDR3, the DNA is TGTGCCAGCACCCGCCGGGACAGGGTATACGAGCAGTACTTC.

This clonotype was recorded at least ten times. The V call is TRBV11-2, the J call TRBJ2-3; 7 nucleotides agree with TRBD1. V was clipped by 2 bases and J by 5 bases; unmatched bases: 4. The CDR3 has 14 amino acids. CDR1 is SGHAT and CDR2 is FQNNGV in the germline V gene. This CDR3 is CASSLPTGVDTQYF. In DNA, the CDR3 is TGTGCCAGCAGCTTACCCACAGGGGTAGATACGCAGTATTTT. Looking up the rest from reference TRBV11-2 and TRBJ2-3 gives the full variable domain: EAGVAQSPRYKIIEKRQSVAFWCNPISGHATLYWYQQILGQGPKLLIQFQNNGVVDDSQLPKDRFSAERLKGVDSTLKIQPAKLEDSAVYLCASSLPTGVDTQYFGPGTRLTVL.

This clonotype was observed a single time. In DNA, the CDR3 is TGCGCCAGCAGCCGCCCCTCGGGGGTCGAAACAGATACGCAGTATTTT. Translating gives CASSRPSGVETDTQYF. The rearrangement uses TRBV4-1 and TRBJ2-3; D might be TRBD2 (6 bases). Germline V gene sequence: CDR1 MGHRA, CDR2 YSYEKL. This CDR3 has 16 residues. Trimming removed 4 bases from V and 3 bases from J, with 17 bases in between.

This clonotype has a handful of counts. The chain has TRBV20-1 and TRBJ2-5; D might be TRBD1 (6 bases). CDR1 DFQATT and CDR2 SNEGSKA come from the germline V gene (reference sequence). V was clipped by 6 bases and J by 1 base, with 12 bases between them. The CDR3 is made up of 13 amino acids. The CDR3 region has the DNA TGCAGTGCAAGGGGGTGGGTCCAAGAGACCCAGTACTTC. Translation: CSARGWVQETQYF.

This clonotype was counted a few times. The genes are TRBV7-9 and TRBJ2-5; D remains ambiguous. The length of the CDR3 is 15 residues. The germline V and J ends were trimmed by 0 bases and 7 bases, with 15 bases remaining between them. CDR1 is SEHNR, CDR2 FQNEAQ, per germline (reference sequence). CDR3 region: CASSLAPQAVGTQYF. The DNA for the CDR3 is TGTGCCAGCAGCTTAGCGCCCCAGGCTGTCGGGACCCAGTACTTC.

This rearrangement joins TRBV5-5 to TRBJ1-1; no clear D. This CDR3 spans 13 amino acids. Trimming left V 2 bases short and J 7 bases short, with 12 bases between. The germline CDR1 and CDR2 sequences are SGHKS and YYEKEE (reference sequence). The CDR3 region is CASSFGVGDEAFF. DNA for the CDR3: TGTGCCAGCAGCTTCGGGGTAGGCGATGAAGCTTTCTTT.

The chain links TRBV7-1 to TRBJ2-3; D remains ambiguous. TRBV7-1 is classed as an ORF, of uncertain function. The CDR3 contains 17 residues. Between the trimmed V and J ends, which lost 5 bases and 2 bases, there was a span of 20 bases. CDR3 amino acids: CASSGLTVFPYTDTQYF. In nucleotides, the CDR3 is TGTGCCAGCAGCGGATTAACCGTATTCCCCTACACAGATACGCAGTATTTT.